The next 9 T cell receptor beta chains were all read from a single sample in a study of T-cell reconstitution after alpha-beta-depleted transplantation in children (dated by TCRdb to 2016 to 2017). Libraries were prepared through PCR. Sequencing used an Illumina HiSeq 2500. TCR library preparation used molecular barcoding, with unique molecular identifiers applied to normalize quantification of the TCRbeta repertoire. TCRdb reworked the public reads: Q25 trimming with fastp, MiXCR clone assembly, productive beta chains retained. Every entry covers one CDR3 protein and lists the most common genes and DNA from its rows. In all, the sample holds approximately 490,000 distinct CDR3 sequences, and approximately 12% of those were seen once. The ten largest account for 5% to 6% of the sample. The sequencing here drew on PBMCs from the stem cell graft donor, taken from the stem cell graft. These receptors came from a human donor who donated a stem cell graft to a child with combined immunodeficiency.

This clonotype showed up many times. This CDR3 is CASSWYRGSTDTQYF. CDR3 nucleotides: TGCGCCAGCAGCTGGTACAGGGGTTCCACAGATACGCAGTATTTT. V is TRBV5-1 and J is TRBJ2-3; 7 bases map to TRBD1. J lost 2 bases, V lost 3 bases, and 6 bases had no gene match. Germline CDR1 is SGHRS and CDR2 is YFSETQ. The CDR3 is 15 residues long.

The CDR3 DNA follows: TGCGCCAGCAGCCGGAGGTACACCTACAATGAGCAGTTCTTC. This gives the protein CASSRRYTYNEQFF. J is TRBJ2-1 and V is TRBV4-3; a possible D gene is TRBD2 (5 bases). V was pared by 4 bases and J by 2 bases, with 9 bases between. The CDR3 spans 14 residues. CDR1 LGHNA and CDR2 YSLEER come from the germline V gene.

On this clonotype itself: A read error may explain this, as a much larger clone is one base away. The chain carries TRBV12-3 or TRBV12-4 and TRBJ2-7; no definite D call. This CDR3 spans 12 amino acids. The V and J ends lost 4 bases and 3 bases respectively, with 7 bases between them. CDR3 sequence reads: CASSSTIYEQYF. Here the CDR3 DNA reads TGTGCCAGCAGTTCCACGATCTACGAGCAGTACTTC.

This clonotype was seen a few times. V usage is TRBV7-3 and J usage is TRBJ2-5; D remains ambiguous. V lost 4 bases and J 5 bases, leaving 11 bases between the germline ends. CDR1 and CDR2 (germline): SGHTA, FQGTGA. The CDR3 covers 13 residues. The CDR3 spells CASSWNQRETQYF. The CDR3 nucleotides read TGTGCCAGCAGCTGGAACCAACGGGAGACCCAGTACTTC.

This clonotype was seen only a few times. This chain uses TRBV5-1 with TRBJ2-5; 8 bases map to TRBD2. The CDR3 runs to 14 residues. The germline CDR1 and CDR2 sequences are SGHRS and YFSETQ. V gave up 0 bases and J gave up 5 bases; unmatched junction bases: 3. CDR3 residues: CASSLVSSGETQYF. As DNA, the CDR3 is TGCGCCAGCAGCTTGGTGTCTAGCGGGGAGACCCAGTACTTC.

This chain connects TRBV2 to TRBJ2-7, with 8 bases aligning to TRBD1. CDR1 SNHLY and CDR2 FYNNEI come from the germline V gene. This CDR3 is built from 13 residues. V was pared by 8 bases and J by 2 bases, with 5 bases of the junction left unmatched. The chain's CDR3 is CASSTGVPYEQYF. The CDR3 bases are TGTGCCAGCTCGACAGGGGTACCCTACGAGCAGTACTTC.

This clonotype was detected many times. The chain employs TRBV11-1 and TRBJ2-1, with TRBD2 identical over 12 bases. This CDR3 is 15 amino acids long. Germline V CDR1 and CDR2: SGHAT, FQDESV (reference sequence). Unmatched junction bases numbered 8, after V lost 5 bases and J lost 9 bases. CDR3 amino acids: CASSLRLAGVIEQFF. The CDR3 nucleotides read TGTGCCAGCAGCCTCCGACTAGCGGGAGTAATTGAGCAGTTCTTC.

The chain links TRBV18 to TRBJ2-1, with 10 bases lining up with TRBD2. Germline V gives CDR1 KGHSH, CDR2 LQKENI. The V segment lost 6 bases and the J segment 4 bases; nucleotides outside the gene matches: 9. The CDR3 is made up of 16 amino acids. The CDR3 nucleotides read TGTGCCAGCTCCCATACCGGGACTAGCGTGTACAATGAGCAGTTCTTC. The encoded protein is CASSHTGTSVYNEQFF.

This clonotype was seen a few times. The rearrangement uses TRBV24-1 and TRBJ2-1; 12 nucleotides agree with TRBD2. This CDR3 contains 16 residues. The germline V gene has CDR1 KGHDR and CDR2 SFDVKD. Trimming took 4 bases from V and 8 from J; bases not matched to a gene: 8. As DNA, the CDR3 is TGTGCCACCAGTGACCCCGGACTAGCGGGAATAGATGAGCAGTTCTTC. As protein: CATSDPGLAGIDEQFF.